The present T cell receptor beta chain was sequenced within a study of beta chain features in type 1 diabetes. Broader study findings: Type 1 diabetes patients showed fewer insertions and more deletions at VDJ junctions.

The sample holds a few counts of this clone. The antigen is undetermined. Sequencing targeted expressed TCRB transcripts, as all isolated RNA had been reverse transcribed. Profiling relied on immunoSEQ multiplex PCR, and the TCRdb table lists in-frame clones only, not all of them. The sample lists under 200,000 clones, less than 9.5% occurring once. The V gene's germline CDR1 is MNHEY and CDR2 SVGAGI. V trimming: 5 bases; J trimming: 6 bases; junction bases outside the gene matches: 6. The CDR3 is made up of 15 amino acids. The TCR originated in a woman under 30 in good health. Sequenced sample: central memory CD4+ T cells from blood. V gene TRBV6-5 combines with J gene TRBJ2-1; 11 nucleotides line up with TRBD1. The CDR3 sequence is CASSPGTGGFNEQFF. The CDR3 DNA is TGTGCCAGCAGTCCCGGGACAGGGGGGTTCAATGAGCAGTTCTTC.